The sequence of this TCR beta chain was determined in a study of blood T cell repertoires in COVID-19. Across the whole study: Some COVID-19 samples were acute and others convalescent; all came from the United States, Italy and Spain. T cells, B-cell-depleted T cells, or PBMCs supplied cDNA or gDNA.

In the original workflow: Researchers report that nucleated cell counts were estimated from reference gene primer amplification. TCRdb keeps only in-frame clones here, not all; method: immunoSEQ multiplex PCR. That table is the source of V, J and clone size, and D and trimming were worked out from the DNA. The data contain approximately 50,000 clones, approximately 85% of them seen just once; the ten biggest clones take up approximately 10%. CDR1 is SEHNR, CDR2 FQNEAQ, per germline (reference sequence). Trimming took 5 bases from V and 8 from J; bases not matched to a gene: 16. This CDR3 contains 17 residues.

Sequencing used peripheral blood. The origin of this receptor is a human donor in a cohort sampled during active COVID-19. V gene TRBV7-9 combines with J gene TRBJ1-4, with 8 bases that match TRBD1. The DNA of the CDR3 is TGTGCCAGCAGCACTACGACCGGGACAGGCAGATTGGAAAAACTGTTTTTT. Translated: CASSTTTGTGRLEKLFF.